This passage covers 30 T cell receptor beta chains from one sample sequenced in a study of blood T cell repertoires in COVID-19 (dated by TCRdb to 2018 to 2020). Library preparation used the immunoSEQ multiplex PCR assay. TCRdb retrieved this table from immuneACCESS and kept in-frame rearrangements only. Not all clones are present; in checked studies, unresolved V genes account for under half, and no reason is known for the remainder. The sample table records 180,000 or so clones; roughly 84% of these occur just once. The ten largest clonotypes hold 10% to 15% of the sample. Sequencing was carried out using PBMCs or T cells enriched from blood (not recorded which). The receptor source for this set is a woman aged 60-75 years who had recovered from COVID-19.

This clone turned up a few times. The gene calls are TRBV25-1 and TRBJ1-3, with D uncertain. CDR1 is MGHDK, CDR2 SYGVNS, per germline. This CDR3 spans 15 amino acids. Trimming left V 0 bases short and J 3 bases short, with 9 bases between. CDR3 in amino acids: CASSEYRRSGNTIYF. The CDR3 region has the DNA TGTGCCAGCAGTGAATATCGGAGGAGTGGAAACACCATATATTTT.

The V gene is TRBV3-1 (or the pseudogene TRBV3-2), the J gene TRBJ1-6; D not resolved. Trimming took off 1 base at V and 0 bases at J, with 4 bases between the two ends. The CDR3 covers 15 residues. Germline V gives CDR1 LGHDT, CDR2 YNNKEL (reference sequence). CDR3 residues: CASSQGSSYNSPLHF. DNA for the CDR3: TGTGCCAGCAGCCAAGGTAGCTCCTATAATTCACCCCTCCACTTT.

This chain uses TRBV2 with TRBJ2-1, with TRBD2 matching 11 bases. Losses at the gene ends were 2 bases for V and 8 bases for J; bases not matched to a gene: 8. CDR1 and CDR2 (germline): SNHLY, FYNNEI. The CDR3 runs to 16 residues. As DNA, the CDR3 is TGTGCCAGCAGTGAACTAGCGGGAGGCTATGGAGATGAGCAGTTCTTC. This codes for CASSELAGGYGDEQFF.

This chain connects TRBV6-4 to TRBJ1-3; 8 bases fit TRBD1. CDR1 MRHNA and CDR2 SNTAGT come from the germline V gene. The V gene end was trimmed by 1 base and the J gene end by 3 bases; junction bases not matched to a gene: 5. This CDR3 has 16 amino acids. The CDR3 region is CASSDFDRGGGNTIYF. CDR3 in DNA: TGTGCCAGCAGTGACTTTGACAGGGGAGGTGGAAACACCATATATTTT.

This sequence joins TRBV12-5 and TRBJ1-4; 9 bases match TRBD1. Germline-derived CDR1 and CDR2 are LGHNT and FRNRAP. The length of the CDR3 is 14 residues. Trimming removed 6 bases from V and 5 bases from J; junction bases left unmatched: 4. The CDR3 region is CASGSGTGNEKLFF. The CDR3 DNA follows: TGTGCTAGTGGCTCCGGGACAGGGAATGAAAAACTGTTTTTT.

CDR3 protein: CASSSGRFGDYTDTQYF. The CDR3 DNA reads TGCGCCAGCAGCTCCGGGAGGTTTGGGGATTACACAGATACGCAGTATTTT. The J gene is TRBJ2-3, the V gene TRBV5-1; 7 nucleotides match TRBD2. The CDR3 is 17 amino acids. Germline-derived CDR1 and CDR2 are SGHRS and YFSETQ. Trimming cost V 3 bases and J 2 bases; bases outside gene matches: 12.

The chain links TRBV28 to TRBJ1-2, with D possibly matching TRBD1 (6 bases). The V end lost 5 bases, the J end lost 8 bases, and 21 bases lay between the germline ends. Germline V gene sequence: CDR1 MDHEN, CDR2 SYDVKM. CDR3 length: 15 amino acids. The CDR3 region is CASSKSYGTLRGYTF. DNA of the CDR3: TGTGCCAGCAGTAAATCCTACGGGACACTTCGCGGCTACACCTTC.

The V and J genes are TRBV9 and TRBJ2-2; TRBD1 aligns across 8 bases. Germline V lookup: CDR1 SGDLS, CDR2 YYNGEE. Trimming at V came to 3 bases and at J to 7 bases, leaving 11 bases not matched to a gene. CDR3 length: 16 amino acids. Here the CDR3 DNA reads TGTGCCAGCAGCGCACGGGGGACAGGTTCCGGCGGGGAGCTGTTTTTT. It codes for CASSARGTGSGGELFF.

The chain links TRBV3-1 (or the pseudogene TRBV3-2) to TRBJ1-4; perhaps TRBD1 as D (5 bases). The V gene's germline CDR1 is LGHDT and CDR2 YNNKEL (reference sequence). This CDR3 has 14 amino acids. Between the trimmed V and J ends, which lost 4 bases and 4 bases, there was a span of 10 bases. The CDR3 region is CASSPQGFNEKLFF. CDR3 sequence (DNA): TGTGCCAGCAGCCCCCAGGGCTTTAATGAAAAACTGTTTTTT.

The genes are TRBV12-5 and TRBJ2-7, with 8 bases aligning to TRBD2. This CDR3 contains 15 residues. V trimming: 5 bases; J trimming: 5 bases; junction bases outside the gene matches: 11. The V gene's germline CDR1 is LGHNT and CDR2 FRNRAP. As DNA, the CDR3 is TGTGCTAGTGGTAACTCGGGGCGGGGGGCCAACGAGCAGTACTTC. Its protein is CASGNSGRGANEQYF.

As DNA, the CDR3 is TGCGCCAGCAGCCAAGTACAGAACACTGAAGCTTTCTTT. This codes for CASSQVQNTEAFF. This chain joins TRBV4-1 and TRBJ1-1; D is unresolved. V was clipped by 1 base and J by 1 base, with 4 bases between them. This CDR3 contains 13 residues. CDR1 is MGHRA, CDR2 YSYEKL, per germline.

The chain carries TRBV2 and TRBJ1-1; D may be TRBD1 (6 bases). CDR3 length: 13 amino acids. The V end lost 7 bases, the J end lost 1 base, and 10 bases lay between the germline ends. Germline V gives CDR1 SNHLY, CDR2 FYNNEI. CDR3 in amino acids: CASMGTPNTEAFF. The CDR3 DNA reads as TGTGCCAGCATGGGGACACCGAACACTGAAGCTTTCTTT.

The chain uses TRBV2 and TRBJ2-3, with a possible D match to TRBD1 (6 bases). Germline V gives CDR1 SNHLY, CDR2 FYNNEI. The CDR3 covers 12 residues. V was pared by 5 bases and J by 5 bases, with 8 bases between. CDR3 in amino acids: CASSIQGDTQYF. The CDR3 DNA follows: TGTGCCAGCAGTATACAGGGAGATACGCAGTATTTT.

The chain carries TRBV18 and TRBJ1-6, with no clear D. CDR3 size: 13 residues. CDR1 is KGHSH, CDR2 LQKENI, per germline. Trimming removed 3 bases at V and 8 bases at J, with 8 bases between. The CDR3: CASSPQADSPLHF. The DNA for the CDR3 is TGTGCCAGCTCACCCCAGGCTGATTCACCCCTCCACTTT.

This clone was counted between two and nine times. The chain is built from TRBV27 and TRBJ2-5, with D possibly TRBD1 on 5 matching bases. Trimming pared 7 bases from V and 1 base from J, leaving 25 bases between. The CDR3 contains 18 residues. The germline CDR1 and CDR2 sequences are MNHEY and SMNVEV (reference sequence). The CDR3 loop is CASTNFAPTAGRQETQYF. CDR3 sequence (DNA): TGTGCCAGCACCAATTTTGCCCCGACAGCCGGACGCCAAGAGACCCAGTACTTC.

The chain has TRBV10-1 and TRBJ2-3; tentative D call: TRBD1 (5 bases). This CDR3 contains 13 residues. The germline CDR1 and CDR2 sequences are WNHNN and SYGVQD (reference sequence). V was clipped by 6 bases and J by 0 bases, with 7 bases between them. In DNA, the CDR3 is TGCGCCAGCAGCCGACAGAGCACAGATACGCAGTATTTT. The encoded protein is CASSRQSTDTQYF.

This clone occurred once. V is TRBV7-6 and J is TRBJ2-2, with a possible D match to TRBD2 (6 bases). The CDR3 consists of 16 residues. CDR1 and CDR2 (germline): SGHVS, FNYEAQ. Trimming removed 1 base at V and 5 bases at J, with 14 bases between. The CDR3 sequence: CASSLGAGPGTGELFF. The CDR3, as DNA: TGTGCCAGCAGCTTAGGTGCGGGGCCAGGGACCGGGGAGCTGTTTTTT. Complete variable domain (other parts from reference TRBV7-6 and TRBJ2-2): GAGVSQSPRYKVTKRGQDVALRCDPISGHVSLYWYRQALGQGPEFLTYFNYEAQQDKSGLPNDRFSAERPEGSISTLTIQRTEQRDSAMYRCASSLGAGPGTGELFFGEGSRLTVL.

The J gene is TRBJ1-2, the V gene TRBV10-3; no clear D. This CDR3 has 12 residues. Trimming stripped 3 bases from V and 4 bases from J, with 6 bases between. Looked up from germline, CDR1 is ENHRY and CDR2 is SYGVKD. The CDR3: CAISDLSYGYTF. The CDR3 DNA is TGTGCCATCAGTGATCTTAGCTATGGCTACACCTTC.

The chain recombines TRBV9 with TRBJ1-2; 9 bases are shared with TRBD1. This CDR3 region has 20 residues. V gave up 4 bases and J gave up 6 bases; unmatched junction bases: 25. Per the germline V gene, CDR1 is SGDLS and CDR2 is YYNGEE. CDR3 protein: CASSQRSGQGPTPTLHGYTF. The CDR3 DNA is TGTGCCAGCAGCCAAAGGAGTGGACAGGGGCCAACGCCCACCCTCCATGGCTACACCTTC.

The DNA for the CDR3 is TGCGCCAGCAGTCTAATGAACAGGAACACTGAAGCTTTCTTT. Translating it yields CASSLMNRNTEAFF. J is TRBJ1-1 and V is TRBV5-1; D is unclear. The CDR3 consists of 14 residues. V was clipped by 5 bases and J by 1 base, with 12 bases between them. Germline-derived CDR1 and CDR2 are SGHRS and YFSETQ.

This clone has just one count. The chain joins TRBV9 to TRBJ1-3; 7 bases are a match to TRBD1. Germline V gene data show CDR1 as SGDLS and CDR2 as YYNGEE. V was pared by 2 bases and J by 0 bases, with 8 bases of the junction left unmatched. The CDR3 consists of 17 residues. The CDR3 bases are TGTGCCAGCAGCGTGGGTCCAGGGGGATACTCTGGAAACACCATATATTTT. It encodes CASSVGPGGYSGNTIYF.

The chain carries TRBV2 and TRBJ2-1; 7 bases fit TRBD1. The length of the CDR3 is 13 residues. V trimming: 4 bases; J trimming: 8 bases; junction bases outside the gene matches: 5. CDR1 is SNHLY, CDR2 FYNNEI, per germline. CDR3 residues: CASSGQGIDEQFF. In nucleotides, the CDR3 is TGTGCCAGCAGTGGACAGGGCATTGATGAGCAGTTCTTC.

This rearrangement joins TRBV6-2 or TRBV6-3 to TRBJ1-3; D is perhaps TRBD1 (6 bases). The CDR3 covers 14 residues. The V end was cut by 5 bases, the J end by 2 bases, with 10 bases between. The germline V gene has CDR1 MNHEY and CDR2 SVGEGT. The CDR3 protein is CASSPGTTGNTIYF. The CDR3 nucleotides read TGTGCCAGCAGTCCCGGGACAACTGGAAACACCATATATTTT.

The chain employs TRBV15 and TRBJ2-7; perhaps TRBD1 as D (7 bases). V was clipped by 0 bases and J by 4 bases, with 13 bases between them. This CDR3 has 15 amino acids. Germline lookup yields CDR1 LNHNV and CDR2 YYDKDF (reference sequence). CDR3 residues: CATSRDRGTVYEQYF. CDR3 bases: TGTGCCACCAGCAGAGATCGCGGGACAGTTTACGAGCAGTACTTC.

The CDR3 is CASEGHRGDTQYF. In nucleotides, the CDR3 is TGTGCCAGTGAGGGACACAGGGGGGATACGCAGTATTTT. This rearrangement joins TRBV19 to TRBJ2-3; TRBD1 matches at 8 bases. The CDR3 runs to 13 residues. CDR1 is LNHDA and CDR2 is SQIVND in the germline V gene (reference sequence). V was clipped by 8 bases and J by 6 bases; unmatched bases: 7.

The gene calls are TRBV7-6 and TRBJ2-7, with 7 bases lining up with TRBD1. J gave up 2 bases and V 1 base, and 8 bases lay outside the gene matches. CDR1 is SGHVS and CDR2 is FNYEAQ in the germline V gene. CDR3 length equals 16 residues. The CDR3 sequence: CASSLGPGQSTYEQYF. The CDR3 DNA sequence: TGTGCCAGCAGCTTAGGACCGGGACAGTCTACCTACGAGCAGTACTTC.

The genes are TRBV7-6 and TRBJ2-7; 10 bases match TRBD1. The CDR3 is made up of 14 amino acids. Germline CDR1 SGHVS, CDR2 FNYEAQ. With V trimmed by 5 bases and J by 2 bases, 3 bases remained unmatched. The CDR3 DNA sequence: TGTGCCAGCAGCCCTGGACAGGGGGCCTACGAGCAGTACTTC. Protein product: CASSPGQGAYEQYF.

The rearrangement links TRBV4-2 to TRBJ2-7, with 15 positions matching TRBD2. Trimming at V came to 2 bases and at J to 3 bases, leaving 11 bases not matched to a gene. CDR3 length: 19 amino acids. The V gene's germline CDR1 is LGHNA and CDR2 YNFKEQ. The CDR3 loop is CASSQRKGLAGGSNYEQYF. The CDR3 DNA sequence: TGTGCCAGCAGCCAACGCAAGGGACTAGCGGGAGGAAGCAACTACGAGCAGTACTTC.

The chain carries TRBV9 and TRBJ1-6; the D is unclear. Per the germline V gene, CDR1 is SGDLS and CDR2 is YYNGEE. CDR3 length: 14 amino acids. Trimming pared 0 bases from V and 9 bases from J, leaving 10 bases between. CDR3 residues: CASSVGGSGSPLHF. The DNA of the CDR3 is TGTGCCAGCAGCGTAGGAGGGAGCGGTTCACCCCTCCACTTT. Full variable domain (rest looked up from reference TRBV9 and TRBJ1-6): DSGVTQTPKHLITATGQRVTLRCSPRSGDLSVYWYQQSLDQGLQFLIQYYNGEERAKGNILERFSAQQFPDLHSELNLSSLELGDSALYFCASSVGGSGSPLHFGNGTRLTVT.

The chain recombines TRBV28 with TRBJ1-1; possibly TRBD1 for D (6 bases). This CDR3 comprises 14 residues. The V and J ends lost 4 bases and 1 base respectively, with 10 bases between them. Per the germline V gene, CDR1 is MDHEN and CDR2 is SYDVKM. CDR3 residues: CASSWPGANTEAFF. The DNA for the CDR3 is TGTGCCAGCAGTTGGCCAGGGGCGAACACTGAAGCTTTCTTT.